A selection of T cell receptor beta chains follows, all from one sample in a study of CXCR3-negative and CXCR3-positive naive CD8 T cells. Using the 5' RACE reads, TCRdb records one entry per CDR3 protein without DNA. The table lists tens of thousands of distinct CDR3 sequences. Sequencing was done on a sample of memory CD8+ T cells from blood. The receptors derive from a human donor in good health. Some clones in this sample may be carry-over from other donors' samples. CDR3s include the opening cysteine and the closing phenylalanine or tryptophan. Fields, in order: J gene, clone size, V gene, CDR3 protein. Only part of the rows carry a size: once, few, many, or a class if the clone is expanded.

TRBJ1-2,-,TRBV14,CASSQVGQSYGYTF
TRBJ2-5,-,TRBV30,CACSRPGSGETQYF
TRBJ1-1,-,TRBV7-9,CASSLVGQPLAFF
TRBJ1-2,-,TRBV18,CASSPWQGEDYGYTF
TRBJ2-4,-,TRBV18,CASSPNDRESGKNIQYF
TRBJ2-2,-,TRBV7-2,CASSLFPTGELFF
TRBJ2-4,-,TRBV9,CASSGPAGRSKNIQYF
TRBJ2-1,medium-sized,TRBV6-4,CASSASPTSSDEQFF
TRBJ2-5,-,TRBV9,CASSAGAGGMYQETQYF
TRBJ1-2,-,TRBV7-6,CASSLTAGTVPPIYGYTF
TRBJ1-1,-,TRBV6-2/TRBV6-3,CASSYTENTEAFF
TRBJ2-2,-,TRBV6-2/TRBV6-3,CASSYDSNTGELFF
TRBJ2-1,-,TRBV14,CASSQENSPRKAAYNEQFF
TRBJ1-1,-,TRBV29-1,CSVEDYQGWDTEAFF
TRBJ2-2,-,TRBV28,CASTRGTENTGELFF
TRBJ2-7,-,TRBV28,CASSLSRSAGYEQYF
TRBJ1-5,medium-sized,TRBV6-1,CASSEAGTNNQPQHF
TRBJ2-3,-,TRBV20-1,CSAWLLAGDTDTQYF
TRBJ1-1,-,TRBV19,CASSMGVTGITEAFF
TRBJ2-5,-,TRBV2,CASTGSGILQETQYF
TRBJ1-5,-,TRBV27,CASSLSTGDSNQPQHF
TRBJ2-2,-,TRBV29-1,CSMESTGELFF
TRBJ2-7,-,TRBV4-3,CASSQESTGVSYEQYF
TRBJ1-2,-,TRBV11-3,CASSPPGQGASYGYTF
TRBJ2-7,-,TRBV6-5,CASSYDETYEQYF
TRBJ1-1,-,TRBV28,CASSLPQTWYTEAFF
TRBJ2-2,-,TRBV4-3,CASSQDQGPQPYTGELFF
TRBJ2-7,-,TRBV7-2,CASSPPERGYEQYF
TRBJ1-1,-,TRBV6-1,CASSAAGHTEAFF
TRBJ2-5,-,TRBV21-1,CASSKVGTPHLQETQYF